This entry is about one T cell receptor beta chain. The data were obtained in a study of CD8 T cells in ankylosing spondylitis. TCRdb re-derived calls from the 5' RACE reads in MiXCR, one entry per CDR3 protein. The sample carries fewer than 400,000 distinct CDR3 sequences, roughly 14% recorded once. The receptor's source is a male donor with ankylosing spondylitis or in good health (not recorded which). The sequenced sample consisted of blood, either unsorted or a sorted T cell fraction (not recorded which).

The CDR3 DNA reads as TGTGCCAGCAGTCCCATCAGGGAAAAACTGTTTTTT. It yields the protein CASSPIREKLFF. The V call is TRBV12-3 or TRBV12-4, the J call TRBJ1-4; D is unclear. The CDR3 covers 12 residues. Trimming cost V 5 bases and J 8 bases, with 9 bases left between them.